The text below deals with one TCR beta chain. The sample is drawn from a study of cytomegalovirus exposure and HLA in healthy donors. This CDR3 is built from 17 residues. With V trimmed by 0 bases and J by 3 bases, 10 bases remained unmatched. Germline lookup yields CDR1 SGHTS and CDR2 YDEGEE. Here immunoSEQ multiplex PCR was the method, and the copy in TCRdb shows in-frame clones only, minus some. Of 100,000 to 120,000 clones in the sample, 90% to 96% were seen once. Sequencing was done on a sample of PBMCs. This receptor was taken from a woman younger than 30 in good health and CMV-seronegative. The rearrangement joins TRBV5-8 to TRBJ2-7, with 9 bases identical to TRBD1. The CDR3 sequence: CASSLAPDRGFHYEQYF. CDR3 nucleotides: TGTGCCAGCAGCTTGGCCCCGGACAGGGGATTTCACTACGAGCAGTACTTC.